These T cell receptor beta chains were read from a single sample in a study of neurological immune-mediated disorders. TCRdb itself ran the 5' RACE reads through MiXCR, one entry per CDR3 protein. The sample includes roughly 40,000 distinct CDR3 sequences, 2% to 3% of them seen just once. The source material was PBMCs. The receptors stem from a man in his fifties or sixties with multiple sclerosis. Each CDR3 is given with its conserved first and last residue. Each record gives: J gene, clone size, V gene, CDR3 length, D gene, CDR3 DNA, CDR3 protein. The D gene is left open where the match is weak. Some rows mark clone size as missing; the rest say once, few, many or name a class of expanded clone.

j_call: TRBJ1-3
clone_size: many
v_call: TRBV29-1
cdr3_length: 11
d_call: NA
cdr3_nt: TGCAGCGTTGGGACTGGAAACACCATATATTTT
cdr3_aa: CSVGTGNTIYF

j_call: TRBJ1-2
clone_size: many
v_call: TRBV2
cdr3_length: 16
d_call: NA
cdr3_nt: TGTGCCAGCAGTGAAGCGCCGTGGGGAGGCAGCTATGGCTACACCTTC
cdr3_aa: CASSEAPWGGSYGYTF

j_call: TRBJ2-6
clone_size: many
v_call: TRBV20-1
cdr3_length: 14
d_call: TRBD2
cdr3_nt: TGCAGTGCTAGCGGGGGGGCCTGGGCCAACGTCCTGACTTTC
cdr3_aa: CSASGGAWANVLTF

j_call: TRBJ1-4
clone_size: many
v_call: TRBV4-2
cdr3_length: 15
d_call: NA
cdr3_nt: TGTGCCAGCAGCCACTCGACCGACTATAATGAAAAACTGTTTTTT
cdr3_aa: CASSHSTDYNEKLFF

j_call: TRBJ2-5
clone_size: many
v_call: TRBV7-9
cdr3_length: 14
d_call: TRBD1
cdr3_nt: TGTGCCAGCAGCCGAGGACAGGGAGTTGAGACCCAGTACTTC
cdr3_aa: CASSRGQGVETQYF

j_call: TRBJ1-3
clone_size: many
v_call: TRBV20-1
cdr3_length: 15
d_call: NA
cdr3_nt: TGCAGTGCTAGACCTCGGACAGCTACTGGAAACACCATATATTTT
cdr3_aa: CSARPRTATGNTIYF

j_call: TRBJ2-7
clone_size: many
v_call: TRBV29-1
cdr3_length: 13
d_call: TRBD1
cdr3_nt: TGCAGCGTGGCCGGGACAGGGGGCTTTGAGCAGTACTTC
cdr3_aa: CSVAGTGGFEQYF

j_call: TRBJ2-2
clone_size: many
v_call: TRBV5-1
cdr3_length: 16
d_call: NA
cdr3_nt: TGCGCCAGCAGCTTATTCGGCCCTCGGGACACCGGGGAGCTGTTTTTT
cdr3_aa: CASSLFGPRDTGELFF

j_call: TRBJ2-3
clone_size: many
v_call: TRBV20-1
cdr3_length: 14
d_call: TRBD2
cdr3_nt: TGCAGTGCTAATTCGGGGGGGCGAGGGGATACGCAGTATTTT
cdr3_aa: CSANSGGRGDTQYF

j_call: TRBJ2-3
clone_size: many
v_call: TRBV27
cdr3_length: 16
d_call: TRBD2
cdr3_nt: TGTGCCAGCAGTCCGCAAGCGGGGTTTCGCACAGATACGCAGTATTTT
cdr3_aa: CASSPQAGFRTDTQYF

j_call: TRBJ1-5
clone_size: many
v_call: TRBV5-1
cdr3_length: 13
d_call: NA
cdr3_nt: TGCGCCAGCAGCTTCGACGGCAATCAGCCCCAGCATTTT
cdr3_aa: CASSFDGNQPQHF

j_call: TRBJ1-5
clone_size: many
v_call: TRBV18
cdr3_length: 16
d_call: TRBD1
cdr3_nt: TGTGCCAGCTCACCGCAGACAGGGAGGGGATATCAGCCCCAGCATTTT
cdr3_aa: CASSPQTGRGYQPQHF

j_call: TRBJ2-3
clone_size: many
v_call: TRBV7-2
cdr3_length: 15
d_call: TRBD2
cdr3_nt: TGTGCCAGCACGGCGGGGGGGTCGGGCACAGATACGCAGTATTTT
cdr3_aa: CASTAGGSGTDTQYF

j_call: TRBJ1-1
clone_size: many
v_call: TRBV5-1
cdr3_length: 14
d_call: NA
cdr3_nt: TGCGCCAGCAGCTTGGACAGAATAAACACTGAAGCTTTCTTT
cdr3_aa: CASSLDRINTEAFF

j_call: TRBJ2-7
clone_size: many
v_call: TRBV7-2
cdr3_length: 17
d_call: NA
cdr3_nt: TGTGCCAGCAGCTTAGTTCGGTTAGCGGAGTCCTGGGGCGAGCAGTACTTC
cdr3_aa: CASSLVRLAESWGEQYF

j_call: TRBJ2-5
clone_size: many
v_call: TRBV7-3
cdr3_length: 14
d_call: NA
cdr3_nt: TGTGCCAGCAGCTTCGGCAGGGTCGGAGAGACCCAGTACTTC
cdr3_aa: CASSFGRVGETQYF

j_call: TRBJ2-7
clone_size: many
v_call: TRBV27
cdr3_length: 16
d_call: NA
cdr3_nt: TGTGCCAGCAGTTTATCCGGGGGACAGAGGTACTACGAGCAGTACTTC
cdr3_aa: CASSLSGGQRYYEQYF

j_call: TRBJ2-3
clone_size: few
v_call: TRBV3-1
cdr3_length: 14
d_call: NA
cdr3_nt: TGTGCCAGCAGCGCCCACCACGGAGGAGATACGCAGTATTTT
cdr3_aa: CASSAHHGGDTQYF

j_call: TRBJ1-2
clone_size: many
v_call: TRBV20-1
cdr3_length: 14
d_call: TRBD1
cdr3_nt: TGCAGTGCTGGAGGGACAGAAAAAAACTATGGCTACACCTTC
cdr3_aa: CSAGGTEKNYGYTF

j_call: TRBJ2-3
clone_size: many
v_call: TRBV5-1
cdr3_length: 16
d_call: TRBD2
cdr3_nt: TGCGCCAGCAGCTTGGCATTAGCGGGACGCACAGATACGCAGTATTTT
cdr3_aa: CASSLALAGRTDTQYF

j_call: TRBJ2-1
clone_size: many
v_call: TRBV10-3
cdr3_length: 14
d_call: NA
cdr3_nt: TGTGCCATCGAGGGCGGGGCCCCGGGGAATGAGCAGTTCTTC
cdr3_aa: CAIEGGAPGNEQFF

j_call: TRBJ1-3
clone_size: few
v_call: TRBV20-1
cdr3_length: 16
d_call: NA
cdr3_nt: TGCAGTGCTAGAAAGCGCATTTCGAAATCTGGAAACACCATATATTTT
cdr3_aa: CSARKRISKSGNTIYF

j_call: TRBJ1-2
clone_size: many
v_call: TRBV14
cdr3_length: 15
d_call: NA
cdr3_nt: TGTGCCAGCAGCCACGCGGCAACGAACCTCTATGGCTACACCTTC
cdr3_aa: CASSHAATNLYGYTF

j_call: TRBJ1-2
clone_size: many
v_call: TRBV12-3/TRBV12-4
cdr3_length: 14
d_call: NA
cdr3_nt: TGTGCCAGCAGTTTGGACAGCGGATTCTATGGCTACACCTTC
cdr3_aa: CASSLDSGFYGYTF

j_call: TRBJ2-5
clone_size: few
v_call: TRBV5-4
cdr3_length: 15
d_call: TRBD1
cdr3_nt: TGTGCCAGCAGAACCCGGGACAGGGGGCGGGAGACCCAGTACTTC
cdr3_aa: CASRTRDRGRETQYF

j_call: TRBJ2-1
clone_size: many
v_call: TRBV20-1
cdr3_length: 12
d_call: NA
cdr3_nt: TGCAGTGCCAGGGACCTTATGAATGAGCAGTTCTTC
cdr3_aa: CSARDLMNEQFF

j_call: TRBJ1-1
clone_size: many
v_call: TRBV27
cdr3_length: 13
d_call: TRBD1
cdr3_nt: TGTGCCAGCTCAGGGGGAACGGGCACTGAAGCTTTCTTT
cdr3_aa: CASSGGTGTEAFF

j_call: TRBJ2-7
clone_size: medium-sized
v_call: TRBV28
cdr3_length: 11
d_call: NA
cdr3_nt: TGTGCCAGCAGTTTACAGGGCGAGCAGTACTTC
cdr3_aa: CASSLQGEQYF

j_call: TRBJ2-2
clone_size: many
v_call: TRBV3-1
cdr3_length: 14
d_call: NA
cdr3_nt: TGTGCCAGCAGGGGGGGGGCCTTCTCCGGGGAGCTGTTTTTT
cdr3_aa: CASRGGAFSGELFF

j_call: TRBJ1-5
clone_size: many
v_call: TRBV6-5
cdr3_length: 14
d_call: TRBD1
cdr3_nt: TGTGCCAGCAGGGGACAGGGGCATAATCAGCCCCAGAATTTT
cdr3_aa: CASRGQGHNQPQNF

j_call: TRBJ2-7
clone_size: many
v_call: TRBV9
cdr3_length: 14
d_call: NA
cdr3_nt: TGTGCCAGCAGCGTAGCTGCAGGGCGGTTCGAGCAGTACTTC
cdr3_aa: CASSVAAGRFEQYF

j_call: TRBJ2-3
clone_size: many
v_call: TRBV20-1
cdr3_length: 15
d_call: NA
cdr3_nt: TGCAGTGCCACCGTTTTCGGGACTTTCACAGATACGCAGTATTTT
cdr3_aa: CSATVFGTFTDTQYF

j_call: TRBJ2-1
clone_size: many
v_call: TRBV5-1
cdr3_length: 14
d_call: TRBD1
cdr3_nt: TGCGCCAGCAGCTCGTTGGGACAGGGGAATGAGCAGTTCTTC
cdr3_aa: CASSSLGQGNEQFF

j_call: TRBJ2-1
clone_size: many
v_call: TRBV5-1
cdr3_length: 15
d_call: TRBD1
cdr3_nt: TGCGCCAGCAGCTTGGAGGGACAGAAGAACGCTGAGCAGTTCTTC
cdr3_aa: CASSLEGQKNAEQFF

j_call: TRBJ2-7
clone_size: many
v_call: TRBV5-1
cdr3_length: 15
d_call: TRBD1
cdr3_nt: TGCGCCAGCAGCTCCGGCCCCGGGACAGGGAACGAGCAGTACTTC
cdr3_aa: CASSSGPGTGNEQYF

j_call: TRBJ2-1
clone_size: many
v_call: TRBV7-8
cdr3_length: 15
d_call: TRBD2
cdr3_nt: TGTGCCAGCAGCTCGCCCGGCGAGCGGGGGGGTGAGCAGTTCTTC
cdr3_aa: CASSSPGERGGEQFF

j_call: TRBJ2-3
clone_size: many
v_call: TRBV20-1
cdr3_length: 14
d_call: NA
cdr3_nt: TGCAGTGTCCCGGGTCCCGCCTTTCCAGATACGCAGTATTTT
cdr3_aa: CSVPGPAFPDTQYF

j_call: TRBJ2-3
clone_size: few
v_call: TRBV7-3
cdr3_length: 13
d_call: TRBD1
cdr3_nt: TGTGCCAGCAGCCCGACAGGGACAGATACGCAGTATTTT
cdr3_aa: CASSPTGTDTQYF

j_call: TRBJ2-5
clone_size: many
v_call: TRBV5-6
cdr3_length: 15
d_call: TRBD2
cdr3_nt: TGTGCCAGCAGCTTGCCGGGGGGGATCCAAGAGACCCAGTACTTC
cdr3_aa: CASSLPGGIQETQYF

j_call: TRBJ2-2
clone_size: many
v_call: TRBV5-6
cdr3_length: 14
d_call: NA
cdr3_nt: TGTGCCAGCAGCGAAAGGGGCGGCACCGGGGAGCTGTTTTTT
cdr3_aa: CASSERGGTGELFF

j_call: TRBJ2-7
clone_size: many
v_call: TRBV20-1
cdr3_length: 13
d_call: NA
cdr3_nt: TGCAGTGCTAGAGTAACTGGCAGGGACGAGCAGTACTTC
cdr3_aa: CSARVTGRDEQYF

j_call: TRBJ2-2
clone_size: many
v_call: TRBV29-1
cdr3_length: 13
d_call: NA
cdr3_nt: TGCAGCGTTGAAGGCCGGAAGAGCGGGGAGCTGTTTTTT
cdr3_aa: CSVEGRKSGELFF

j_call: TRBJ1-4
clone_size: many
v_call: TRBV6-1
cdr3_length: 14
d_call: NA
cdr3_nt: TGTGCCAGCATAGGGGCAGGGGCGGAGGAAAAACTGTTTTTT
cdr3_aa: CASIGAGAEEKLFF

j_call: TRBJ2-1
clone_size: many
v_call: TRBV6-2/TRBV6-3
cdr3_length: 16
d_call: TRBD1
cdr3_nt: TGTGCCAGCAGTCACAGGACAGGGAGCTCCTACAATGAGCAGTTCTTC
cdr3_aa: CASSHRTGSSYNEQFF

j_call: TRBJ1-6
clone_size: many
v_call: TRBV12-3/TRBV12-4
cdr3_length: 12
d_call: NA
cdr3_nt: TGTGCCAGCAGTTTTTCAGGCTCACCCCTCAACTTT
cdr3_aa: CASSFSGSPLNF

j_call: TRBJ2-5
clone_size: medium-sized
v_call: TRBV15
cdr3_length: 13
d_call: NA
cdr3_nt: TGTGCCACCAGCATGGGGTTCCAAGAGACCCAGTACTTC
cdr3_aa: CATSMGFQETQYF

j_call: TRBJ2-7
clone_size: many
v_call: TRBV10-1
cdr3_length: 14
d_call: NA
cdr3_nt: TGCGCCAGCAGTGAGTCCGGTTTGGGCTACGAGCAGTACTTC
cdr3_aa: CASSESGLGYEQYF

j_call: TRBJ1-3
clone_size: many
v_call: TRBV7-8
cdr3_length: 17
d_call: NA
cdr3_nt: TGTGCCAGCAGCTTAGGGGTTTCGGTTAGCTCTGGAAACACCATATATTTT
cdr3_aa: CASSLGVSVSSGNTIYF

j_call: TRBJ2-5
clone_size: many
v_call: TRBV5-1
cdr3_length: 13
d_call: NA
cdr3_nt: TGCGCCAGCAGCTTCGAACCGCGGGAGACCCAGTACTTC
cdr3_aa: CASSFEPRETQYF

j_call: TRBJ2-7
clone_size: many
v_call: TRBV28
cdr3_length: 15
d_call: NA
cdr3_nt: TGTGCCAGCAGTTTAAGGGGGGCAGGGGGTCACGAGCAGTACTTC
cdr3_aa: CASSLRGAGGHEQYF

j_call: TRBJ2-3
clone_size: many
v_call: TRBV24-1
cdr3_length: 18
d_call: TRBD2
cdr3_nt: TGTGCCACCAGTGATCGACCTTCACGGACGGGGGGGATGAATACGCAGTATTTT
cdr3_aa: CATSDRPSRTGGMNTQYF

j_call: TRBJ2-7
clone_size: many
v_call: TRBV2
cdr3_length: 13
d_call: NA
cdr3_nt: TGTGCCAGCAGTCCGGGACATAACTACGAGCAGTACTTC
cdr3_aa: CASSPGHNYEQYF

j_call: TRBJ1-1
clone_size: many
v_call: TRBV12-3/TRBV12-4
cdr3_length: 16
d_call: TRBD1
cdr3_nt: TGTGCCAGCAGTTTGGGACAGGGGGCTAGGAACACTGAAGCTTTCTTT
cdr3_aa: CASSLGQGARNTEAFF

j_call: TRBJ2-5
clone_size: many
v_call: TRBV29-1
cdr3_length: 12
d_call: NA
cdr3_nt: TGCAGCGTTGAGTTGCGGGCGTACACCCAGTACTTC
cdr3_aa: CSVELRAYTQYF

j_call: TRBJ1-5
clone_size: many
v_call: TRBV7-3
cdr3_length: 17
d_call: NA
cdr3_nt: TGTGCCAGCAGCTTAATTAACGGGACATCGGTAAATCAGCCCCAGCATTTT
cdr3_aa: CASSLINGTSVNQPQHF

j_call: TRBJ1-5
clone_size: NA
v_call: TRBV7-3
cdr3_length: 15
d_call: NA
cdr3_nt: TGTGCCAGCAGCTTAACTCCCTTAATCACAGATACGCAGCATTTT
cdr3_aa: CASSLTPLITDTQHF

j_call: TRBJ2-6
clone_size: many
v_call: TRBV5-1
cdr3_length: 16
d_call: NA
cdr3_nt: TGCGCCAGCAGCTTGGACGGTTTCTCTGGGGCCAACGTCCTGACTTTC
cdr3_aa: CASSLDGFSGANVLTF

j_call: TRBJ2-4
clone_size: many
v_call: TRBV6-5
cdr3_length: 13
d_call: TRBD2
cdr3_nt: TGTGCCAGCAGCCCGGGGAGGGGAAACATTCAGTACTTC
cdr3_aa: CASSPGRGNIQYF

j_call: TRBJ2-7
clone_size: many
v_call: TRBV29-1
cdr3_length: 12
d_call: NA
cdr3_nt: TGCAGCGTTGGGCAGGGCGAGGGGGAGCAGTACTTC
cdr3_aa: CSVGQGEGEQYF